This TCR beta chain was documented in a study of T-cell reconstitution after alpha-beta-depleted transplantation in children. Points from the study as a whole: By one year post-transplant, T-cell counts and diversity largely arose from T cells that were newly produced. The high TCRbeta diversity at day 60 in some patients came from surviving recipient T cells and thymic progenitors. Several hundred expanded graft clones reportedly supplied alpha-beta T cells about two months after transplant.

This clonotype was detected many times. Its target is not known. Molecular barcoding with unique molecular identifiers was used for the TCRbeta library. TCRdb re-called the PCR reads through MiXCR, storing one row per CDR3 protein. Among approximately 520,000 distinct CDR3 sequences listed, over 9.5% were seen once. This receptor was identified in a female patient younger than 10 who had a stem cell transplant for aplastic anemia, so the T cells may come from the graft donor. The sequencing used PBMCs, mostly from graft donor cells, collected 180 days after TCRalphabeta/CD19-depleted stem cell transplant.

CDR3 coding DNA: TGTGCCAGCACCCTCTGGGGGGCTCGAGGGAACACTGAAGCTTTCTTT. Translated, it gives CASTLWGARGNTEAFF. The rearrangement uses TRBV7-8 and TRBJ1-1; a possible D gene is TRBD1 (6 bases). From germline, CDR1 is SGHVS and CDR2 FQNEAQ. The CDR3 spans 16 residues. The V gene lost 7 bases and the J gene lost 1 base, with 19 bases spanning the gap.